These 20 T cell receptor beta chains came from one sample sequenced in a study of graft-versus-host responses after intestinal transplantation. Sequenced by immunoSEQ multiplex PCR; TCRdb stores in-frame clones only, minus some. The sample includes 150,000 or so clones, about 93% of them seen just once. These receptors are not linked to any known antigen. Sample: unstimulated CD4+ T cells sorted from spleen or lymph node cells, taken before intestinal transplant. All receptors derive from a human donor who received an intestinal transplant.

The chain joins TRBV19 to TRBJ2-7, with 12 bases identical to TRBD2. V lost 8 bases to trimming and J lost 2 bases; unmatched junction nucleotides: 1. Germline CDR1 and CDR2: LNHDA and SQIVND (reference sequence). This CDR3 comprises 13 residues. The CDR3 bases are TGTGCCAGTCGACTAGCGGGAGCCTACGAGCAGTACTTC. Translated: CASRLAGAYEQYF.

The chain combines TRBV10-1 with TRBJ2-2; TRBD1 is a possible D gene (6 bases). This CDR3 comprises 14 residues. CDR1 and CDR2 from the germline V gene are WNHNN and SYGVQD (reference sequence). The germline V and J ends were trimmed by 6 bases and 1 base, with 9 bases remaining between them. The CDR3 sequence: CASRKGVNTGELFF. The DNA for the CDR3 is TGCGCCAGCAGAAAGGGGGTGAACACCGGGGAGCTGTTTTTT.

Points on this clone: Relative to the germline gene, one junction end is altered; a read error may explain this. This sequence joins TRBV7-7 and TRBJ2-5; a possible D gene is TRBD1 (6 bases). The germline V gene has CDR1 SSHAT and CDR2 FNYEAQ (reference sequence). CDR3 length: 13 amino acids. The CDR3 nucleotides are TGTGCCAGCGGACCAGGGGTTCAAGAGACCCGGTACTTC. It yields the protein CASGPGVQETRYF.

This sequence joins TRBV25-1 and TRBJ1-2; D is unresolved. The CDR3 totals 11 residues. Deletions cut 10 bases from V and 8 bases from J, with 14 bases between. CDR1 MGHDK and CDR2 SYGVNS come from the germline V gene. The CDR3 protein is CATEEPRGYTF. CDR3 in DNA: TGTGCCACAGAGGAACCCAGGGGCTACACCTTC.

This sequence joins TRBV28 and TRBJ2-5; D may be TRBD2 (5 bases). The CDR3 is 15 amino acids. CDR1 is MDHEN and CDR2 is SYDVKM in the germline V gene. Trimming removed 6 bases at V and 2 bases at J, with 16 bases between. The CDR3 here is CASSSTRVWQETQYF. The CDR3 DNA reads as TGTGCCAGCAGCTCTACGAGGGTATGGCAAGAGACCCAGTACTTC.

CDR3 amino acids: CASSRENSQPQHF. CDR3 DNA sequence: TGTGCCAGCAGTAGGGAGAATAGTCAGCCCCAGCATTTT. V and J are TRBV2 and TRBJ1-5, with D hard to call. The CDR3 length is 13 residues. Germline CDR1 and CDR2: SNHLY and FYNNEI. V was trimmed by 5 bases and J by 6 bases, leaving 11 bases between them.

The V gene is TRBV28, the J gene TRBJ1-6; D is perhaps TRBD1 (5 bases). In germline, CDR1 is MDHEN, CDR2 SYDVKM. The CDR3 spans 16 residues. V lost 3 bases to trimming and J lost 10 bases, with 19 bases between them. CDR3 bases: TGTGCCAGCAGTTTGCCTCGCGACAGCAGTTTCTCACCCCTCCACTTT. Translated: CASSLPRDSSFSPLHF. Based on the CDR3 plus reference TRBV28 and TRBJ1-6, the full variable domain is DVKVTQSSRYLVKRTGEKVFLECVQDMDHENMFWYRQDPGLGLRLIYFSYDVKMKEKGDIPEGYSVSREKKERFSLILESASTNQTSMYLCASSLPRDSSFSPLHFGNGTRLTVT.

V usage is TRBV14 and J usage is TRBJ2-1; D is undetermined. Germline-derived CDR1 and CDR2 are SGHDN and FVKESK. The CDR3 spans 14 residues. V lost 1 base, J lost 3 bases, and 7 bases lay in between. CDR3 nucleotide sequence: TGTGCCAGCAGCCAAGGGGCTAGCTACAATGAGCAGTTCTTC. It yields the protein CASSQGASYNEQFF.

The chain couples TRBV19 to TRBJ2-3; a possible D gene is TRBD2 (5 bases). The length of the CDR3 is 11 residues. Trimming cost V 8 bases and J 6 bases, with 9 bases left between them. Germline CDR1 and CDR2: LNHDA and SQIVND (reference sequence). Written as DNA, the CDR3 is TGTGCCAGTTCTAGCTCCGATACGCAGTATTTT. It is translated as CASSSSDTQYF.

Concerning this clone itself: Within the sample, other DNA sequences also encode this same CDR3. This chain uses TRBV30 with TRBJ1-3; 9 bases fit TRBD1. The CDR3 contains 14 residues. Germline assignment: CDR1 GTSNPN and CDR2 SVGIG (reference sequence). Trimming at V came to 3 bases and at J to 4 bases, leaving 4 bases not matched to a gene. The CDR3 nucleotides are TGTGCCTGGAGGACAGGGGGAGGGGGAAACACCATATATTTT. It is translated as CAWRTGGGGNTIYF.

The rearrangement links TRBV7-6 to TRBJ2-1; 10 positions match TRBD1. CDR1 is SGHVS, CDR2 FNYEAQ, per germline. The trim removed 2 bases at V and 1 base at J, leaving 11 bases unmatched. The CDR3 sequence is 19 residues long. CDR3 sequence: CASSLIGTGAFGSYNEQFF. The CDR3 DNA follows: TGTGCCAGCAGCTTAATCGGGACAGGGGCGTTCGGTTCCTACAATGAGCAGTTCTTC.

The V gene is TRBV10-3, the J gene TRBJ1-2, with TRBD1 matching 7 bases. Germline V CDR1 and CDR2: ENHRY, SYGVKD. V dropped 7 bases and J dropped 7; count of bases not matched to a gene: 12. The CDR3 loop spans 14 amino acids. CDR3 DNA: TGTGCCATCAAGTTACAGGGGAGAGGCGGTGGCTACACCTTC. This gives the protein CAIKLQGRGGGYTF.

The J gene is TRBJ1-5, the V gene TRBV19; no reliable D call. The CDR3 runs to 17 residues. Between the trimmed V and J ends, which lost 1 base and 0 bases, there was a span of 13 bases. The V gene's germline CDR1 is LNHDA and CDR2 SQIVND (reference sequence). The CDR3 coding sequence is TGTGCCAGTAGTATAGTCCCAATAGGGAATAGCAATCAGCCCCAGCATTTT. Amino acids: CASSIVPIGNSNQPQHF.

The CDR3 DNA reads as TGTGCCAGCAGTAGGGACAGACAGACTGGAAACACCATATATTTT. Translated: CASSRDRQTGNTIYF. The rearrangement uses TRBV6-6 and TRBJ1-3; 7 nucleotides line up with TRBD1. Germline lookup yields CDR1 MNHNY and CDR2 SVGAGI (reference sequence). The CDR3 runs to 15 residues. V was clipped by 5 bases and J by 2 bases; unmatched bases: 6.

The chain is built from TRBV5-1 and TRBJ2-3, with 10 bases that match TRBD2. From germline, CDR1 is SGHRS and CDR2 YFSETQ. CDR3 length: 17 amino acids. Unmatched junction bases numbered 11, after V lost 3 bases and J lost 4 bases. The CDR3 DNA reads as TGCGCCAGCAGCTATAGCGGGAGGCGGGAGCGGGCAGATACGCAGTATTTT. Translating gives CASSYSGRRERADTQYF.

This clone was seen a handful of times. The chain employs TRBV9 and TRBJ1-4; D gene unclear. Germline V CDR1 and CDR2: SGDLS, YYNGEE. The V end was cut by 0 bases, the J end by 6 bases, with 9 bases between. This CDR3 comprises 14 residues. CDR3 region: CASSVGGGHEKLFF. DNA for the CDR3: TGTGCCAGCAGCGTAGGTGGAGGCCATGAAAAACTGTTTTTT.

The chain uses TRBV5-1 and TRBJ1-1, with D hard to call. There are 13 residues in the CDR3. Germline V CDR1 and CDR2: SGHRS, YFSETQ. Trimming removed 4 bases from V and 4 bases from J, with 11 bases in between. Here the CDR3 reads CASSTDGLTEAFF. In DNA form, the CDR3 reads TGCGCCAGCAGCACCGACGGGCTCACTGAAGCTTTCTTT.

The chain recombines TRBV27 with TRBJ1-4; D ambiguous. The V end lost 7 bases, the J end lost 8 bases, and 17 bases lay between the germline ends. Germline CDR1 is MNHEY and CDR2 is SMNVEV (reference sequence). The CDR3 has 14 amino acids. CDR3 protein: CASTEDPRREKLFF. The CDR3 nucleotides are TGTGCCAGCACCGAGGACCCCCGGCGCGAAAAACTGTTTTTT. Filled out from reference TRBV27 and TRBJ1-4, the complete variable domain reads EAQVTQNPRYLITVTGKKLTVTCSQNMNHEYMSWYRQDPGLGLRQIYYSMNVEVTDKGDVPEGYKVSRKEKRNFPLILESPSPNQTSLYFCASTEDPRREKLFFGSGTQLSVL.

The chain recombines TRBV5-6 with TRBJ2-3; 13 bases are shared with TRBD2. V was pared by 0 bases and J by 4 bases, with 8 bases of the junction left unmatched. Germline CDR1 reads SGHDT; CDR2 reads YYEEEE. The CDR3 length is 18 residues. The CDR3 is CASSLARTSGRGADTQYF. CDR3 nucleotides: TGTGCCAGCAGCTTGGCCCGGACTAGCGGGAGAGGGGCAGATACGCAGTATTTT. The whole variable domain, remainder taken from reference TRBV5-6 and TRBJ2-3, is DAGVTQSPTHLIKTRGQQVTLRCSPKSGHDTVSWYQQALGQGPQFIFQYYEEEERQRGNFPDRFSGHQFPNYSSELNVNALLLGDSALYLCASSLARTSGRGADTQYFGPGTRLTVL.

The rearrangement links TRBV4-3 to TRBJ1-4; D may be TRBD1 (6 bases). The CDR3 covers 13 residues. The V and J ends lost 0 bases and 14 bases respectively, with 13 bases between them. CDR1 and CDR2 (germline): LGHNA, YSLEER. The CDR3 region is CASSQDVTGLLFF. The CDR3 bases are TGCGCCAGCAGCCAAGATGTTACAGGGCTTCTGTTTTTT.